The present T cell receptor beta chain was sequenced within a study of T cell repertoires in cytomegalovirus infection. This clonotype occurred many times. Trimming cost V 7 bases and J 4 bases, with 11 bases left between them. The CDR3 totals 14 residues. From germline, CDR1 is SGHTA and CDR2 FQGNSA. TCRdb reprocessed the reads with MiXCR, giving one entry per CDR3 protein. Here the sample spans roughly 760,000 distinct CDR3 sequences, 35% to 40% being singletons. This TCR came from a human donor in good health (CMV status not recorded). Some clones in this sample may be carry-over from other donors' samples. The genes are TRBV7-2 and TRBJ2-6; no clear D gene. The specimen sequenced was PBMCs. The CDR3 spells CASILGSGANVLTF. CDR3 coding DNA: TGTGCCAGCATACTGGGTTCCGGGGCCAACGTCCTGACTTTC.